Below are 10 T cell receptor beta chains sequenced from a single sample in a study of shared clonotypes between healthy human individuals. Measured with immunoSEQ multiplex PCR; TCRdb has only the in-frame clones, and not every one. Of about 700,000 clones listed, around 92% are singletons. The naive CD8 subset, CD45RO-negative cells positively selected for CCR7, excluded terminally differentiated effector memory CD45RA+ cells. Sequenced: naive CD8+ T cells sorted from blood. These receptors all come from a man aged 30 to 39 in good health.

This clone was seen just once. Other nucleotide sequences in the sample specify the same CDR3. The V gene is TRBV6-6, the J gene TRBJ1-1; D unclear. The germline V gene encodes CDR1 MNHNY and CDR2 SVGAGI (reference sequence). V lost 2 bases to trimming and J lost 8 bases, with 9 bases between them. The CDR3 runs 12 residues. DNA for the CDR3: TGTGCCAGCAGTTACCGGACGGCCGAAGCTTTCTTT. As protein: CASSYRTAEAFF.

The gene calls are TRBV11-2 and TRBJ2-7, with 9 bases lining up with TRBD1. Germline V gives CDR1 SGHAT, CDR2 FQNNGV. The CDR3 is 15 amino acids. V lost 5 bases to trimming and J lost 0 bases; unmatched junction nucleotides: 5. This chain's CDR3 is CASSADRGVSYEQYF. The CDR3 DNA sequence: TGTGCCAGCAGCGCGGACAGGGGTGTCTCCTACGAGCAGTACTTC.

The rearrangement joins TRBV19 to TRBJ1-5; TRBD1 is a possible D gene (6 bases). The CDR3 has 13 residues. Deletions cut 10 bases from V and 1 base from J, with 11 bases between. The germline CDR1 and CDR2 sequences are LNHDA and SQIVND (reference sequence). CDR3 protein: CATGEWSNQPQHF. The CDR3 DNA reads as TGTGCCACAGGGGAATGGAGCAATCAGCCCCAGCATTTT. The whole variable domain, filled in from reference TRBV19 and TRBJ1-5, reads DGGITQSPKYLFRKEGQNVTLSCEQNLNHDAMYWYRQDPGQGLRLIYYSQIVNDFQKGDIAEGYSVSREKKESFPLTVTSAQKNPTAFYLCATGEWSNQPQHFGDGTRLSIL.

The chain has TRBV15 and TRBJ2-7; D is unclear. CDR3 length: 15 residues. Germline loops: CDR1 LNHNV, CDR2 YYDKDF (reference sequence). Deletions cut 2 bases from V and 2 bases from J, with 13 bases between. The CDR3 DNA sequence: TGTGCCACCAGCAGAAATAAAGACGGACCCTACGAGCAGTACTTC. As protein: CATSRNKDGPYEQYF.

This clone was counted a single time. J is TRBJ2-3 and V is TRBV30, with 10 positions matching TRBD2. The germline gives CDR1 GTSNPN, CDR2 SVGIG (reference sequence). CDR3 length equals 19 residues. The V and J ends lost 2 bases and 10 bases, in that order; junction bases with no gene match: 24. The CDR3 loop is CAWSPRSPGLARALGSQYF. Here the CDR3 DNA reads TGTGCCTGGAGTCCACGCTCACCGGGACTAGCGAGGGCCCTTGGGTCGCAGTATTTT. Full variable domain (outside the CDR3, taken from reference TRBV30 and TRBJ2-3): SQTIHQWPATLVQPVGSPLSLECTVEGTSNPNLYWYRQAAGRGLQLLFYSVGIGQISSEVPQNLSASRPQDRQFILSSKKLLLSDSGFYLCAWSPRSPGLARALGSQYFGPGTRLTVL.

This clone was seen a single time. The chain employs TRBV5-1 and TRBJ2-5; tentative D call: TRBD1 (6 bases). With 0 bases removed from V and 3 bases from J, the gap between germline ends came to 12 bases. The CDR3 consists of 15 residues. Germline V gene sequence: CDR1 SGHRS, CDR2 YFSETQ. This CDR3 is CASSLVRGAEETQYF. CDR3 nucleotide sequence: TGCGCCAGCAGCTTGGTCAGGGGCGCGGAAGAGACCCAGTACTTC.

The chain joins TRBV10-2 to TRBJ1-4, with 9 bases identical to TRBD1. In germline, CDR1 is WSHSY, CDR2 SAAADI. The CDR3 has 16 amino acids. Losses at the gene ends were 2 bases for V and 7 bases for J; bases not matched to a gene: 8. CDR3 sequence: CASSETGTGHREKLFF. CDR3 coding DNA: TGCGCCAGCAGTGAGACAGGGACAGGGCACCGTGAAAAACTGTTTTTT.

The chain employs TRBV4-1 and TRBJ2-2; the match to TRBD2 covers 7 bases. The CDR3 is made up of 15 amino acids. Germline-derived CDR1 and CDR2 are MGHRA and YSYEKL. Unmatched junction bases numbered 5, after V lost 3 bases and J lost 4 bases. CDR3: CASSQAGEATGELFF. Written as DNA, the CDR3 is TGCGCCAGCAGCCAGGCGGGAGAGGCCACCGGGGAGCTGTTTTTT.

V is TRBV7-3 and J is TRBJ2-6; 9 nucleotides match TRBD1. The CDR3 covers 17 residues. The V gene's germline CDR1 is SGHTA and CDR2 FQGTGA. The V segment lost 2 bases and the J segment 2 bases; nucleotides outside the gene matches: 4. In DNA form, the CDR3 reads TGTGCCAGCAGCTTAGGGACAGGGCTAACTGGGGCCAACGTCCTGACTTTC. This translates into CASSLGTGLTGANVLTF.

The chain employs TRBV27 and TRBJ1-2, with a tentative D call TRBD1 (5 bases). V was pared by 8 bases and J by 4 bases, with 17 bases between. The CDR3 is made up of 14 amino acids. Germline V gene lookup returns CDR1 MNHEY and CDR2 SMNVEV (reference sequence). The CDR3 DNA sequence: TGTGCCAGCGGAACAGGACGGTTTTCCTATGGCTACACCTTC. As protein: CASGTGRFSYGYTF.